This T cell receptor (beta chain) was sequenced for a study of T cell responses to AZD1222 COVID-19 vaccine. Study information: Second doses at about 4 or about 12 weeks were pooled.

Findings and limits, study-wide: In a largely white British group with more females than males, clonal diversity was possibly underestimated. Two AZD1222 doses significantly raised spike-specific TCR breadth and depth over controls. Among those given AZD1222, only five or six were seropositive at baseline.

V shed 3 bases and J shed 8 bases, with 19 bases lying between them. The germline V gene has CDR1 GTSNPN and CDR2 SVGIG (reference sequence). The CDR3 contains 14 residues. Libraries were prepared by immunoSEQ multiplex PCR; TCRdb keeps only in-frame clonotypes and omits some of them. The table records around 100,000 clones, approximately 86% of them present only once. Concerning this clone: The antigen remains unidentified.

The sequence was collected from an adult in good health. This chain joins TRBV30 and TRBJ1-2; D remains unclear. This material consisted of peripheral blood, taken on day 0 of AZD1222 vaccination. CDR3: CAWRGLRLPDGYTF. The CDR3 bases are TGTGCCTGGAGGGGCCTACGGTTGCCGGACGGCTACACCTTC.